The clone carrying this T cell receptor beta chain is termed medium-sized (0.01 to 0.1%). Its antigen remains unidentified. From live CD3+CD8+TCRalphabeta+ cells, four PD-1 and/or TIGIT subsets were sorted. The data belong to a study of circulating CD8 cells and anti-PD-1 response in melanoma. At the level of the study: Every 2 weeks, patients got 3 mg/kg nivolumab intravenously. Whole-study results and caveats: PD-1 and DPOS subsets showed similar, higher clonality than DNEG.

The V gene's germline CDR1 is GTSNPN and CDR2 SVGIG (reference sequence). There are 13 residues in the CDR3. The V end lost 4 bases, the J end lost 8 bases, and 17 bases lay between the germline ends. The QIAseq Immune Repertoire TCR panel built the libraries from roughly 15 ng of total RNA. TCRdb called the reads again in MiXCR, with one record for every CDR3 protein. The data show about 1,200 distinct CDR3 sequences, 6% to 7.5% seen once. The starting material was CD8+ T cells from PBMCs, obtained at baseline or after one month of anti-PD-1 therapy (not recorded which). This TCR came from a human donor with melanoma. This chain uses TRBV30 with TRBJ1-2; no clear D. CDR3 in amino acids: CAWTKSSVRGYTF. For the CDR3, the DNA is TGTGCCTGGACCAAGTCGTCAGTTCGCGGCTACACCTTC.